The clone carrying this TCR beta chain occurred a few times. The antigen is undetermined. The PCR used 60 Vbeta and 13 Jbeta primers. The protocol was immunoSEQ multiplex PCR, while the TCRdb copy is restricted to in-frame clones and leaves out a portion. Counted here are fewer than 200,000 clones, around 77% occurring once; the ten biggest clones make up under 2.5%. The sample is drawn from a study of cytomegalovirus exposure and HLA in healthy donors. Whole-study findings and limits: Cytomegalovirus status was reportedly diagnosed by the classifier with high sensitivity and specificity. Under in vitro conditions, three CMV-associated chains were confirmed as specific for CMV antigens. An analysis that came later showed most CMV-associated TCR beta chains appearing HLA-restricted.

The CDR3 is 16 amino acids. Germline CDR1 reads MDHEN; CDR2 reads SYDVKM. With 6 bases removed from V and 1 base from J, the gap between germline ends came to 18 bases. The sample taken for sequencing was PBMCs. The chain links TRBV28 to TRBJ2-5; D not resolved. The origin of this receptor is a man aged 55-75 years in good health and CMV-seronegative. The CDR3 DNA sequence: TGTGCCAGCAGCCCCCACCCCGCCCGGGTCCAAGAGACCCAGTACTTC. This codes for CASSPHPARVQETQYF.